This passage covers 6 T cell receptor beta chains from one sample sequenced in a study of T-cell memory formation after mild COVID-19 (dated by TCRdb to about 2021). Libraries were built with 5' RACE. Sequencing relied on an Illumina NovaSeq 6000. The public reads were quality trimmed at Q25 with fastp and then assembled into clones with MiXCR by TCRdb, keeping productive beta chains. Duplicate CDR3 protein sequences are folded into a single record with the most common DNA and genes. Recorded for this sample are fewer than 400,000 distinct CDR3 sequences; more than 15% of them occurred a single time. The top ten hold 20% to 25% of the sample. Sequenced material: PBMCs or a T cell subset sorted from them (not recorded which). The receptors were gathered from a man aged 18 to 30 who had mild COVID-19 (a few samples of this study predate the infection). The sample titles of this study are shuffled in the database, so cell type and time point are left out; the donor was told from shared clones.

This clonotype was recorded a few times. V usage is TRBV5-1 and J usage is TRBJ2-2; 13 bases match TRBD2. This CDR3 is built from 17 residues. In germline, CDR1 is SGHRS, CDR2 YFSETQ. J was trimmed by 2 bases and V by 4 bases; bases with no gene match: 5. The CDR3 region has the DNA TGCGCCAGCAGCCGAGGACTAGCGGGGGTTAACACCGGGGAGCTGTTTTTT. The encoded protein is CASSRGLAGVNTGELFF.

This clonotype occurred a few times. This chain links TRBV7-3 with TRBJ1-2; 9 nucleotides match TRBD1. The CDR3 has 13 residues. Germline CDR1 SGHTA, CDR2 FQGTGA. J gave up 8 bases and V 5 bases, and 6 bases lay outside the gene matches. The CDR3 reads CASSPGQGMGYTF. The CDR3 DNA is TGTGCCAGCAGCCCCGGACAGGGGATGGGCTACACCTTC.

The table lists this clonotype with many counts. The rearrangement links TRBV6-5 to TRBJ1-2; maybe TRBD1 (6 bases). The V end lost 2 bases, the J end lost 8 bases, and 15 bases lay between the germline ends. The CDR3 extends over 14 amino acids. Germline values: CDR1 MNHEY, CDR2 SVGAGI. The CDR3 nucleotides are TGTGCCAGCAGTTACGGCCCAGGGGCTCGAGGCTACACCTTC. It translates to CASSYGPGARGYTF.

V is TRBV7-3 and J is TRBJ2-2, with 7 bases lining up with TRBD1. The V gene end was trimmed by 5 bases and the J gene end by 4 bases; junction bases not matched to a gene: 4. Germline lookup yields CDR1 SGHTA and CDR2 FQGTGA. The CDR3 covers 14 residues. CDR3 protein: CASSDGQVTGELFF. The CDR3 DNA reads as TGTGCCAGCAGCGACGGACAGGTCACCGGGGAGCTGTTTTTT. Full variable domain (missing parts from reference TRBV7-3 and TRBJ2-2): GAGVSQTPSNKVTEKGKYVELRCDPISGHTALYWYRQSLGQGPEFLIYFQGTGAADDSGLPNDRFFAVRPEGSVSTLKIQRTERGDSAVYLCASSDGQVTGELFFGEGSRLTVL.

Only a few counts were recorded for this clonotype. The J gene is TRBJ2-5, the V gene TRBV4-3; possible D gene TRBD1, 6 bases. The CDR3 loop spans 13 amino acids. The germline V and J ends were trimmed by 4 bases and 5 bases, with 11 bases remaining between them. Per germline, CDR1 LGHNA and CDR2 YSLEER. The DNA of the CDR3 is TGCGCCAGCAGCCGACAGGTTGGGGAGACCCAGTACTTC. It specifies CASSRQVGETQYF.

The J gene is TRBJ1-1, the V gene TRBV7-9, with unresolved D. The V gene lost 5 bases and the J gene lost 1 base, with 20 bases spanning the gap. Germline CDR1 is SEHNR and CDR2 is FQNEAQ (reference sequence). This CDR3 comprises 17 residues. CDR3 loop: CASSPASLWQANTEAFF. The CDR3 DNA follows: TGTGCCAGCAGCCCCGCCAGCCTTTGGCAGGCGAACACTGAAGCTTTCTTT.